A single sample is the source of the 14 T cell receptor beta chains below, sequenced in a study of T cell repertoires in cytomegalovirus infection. Their antigens remain unidentified. TCRdb ran MiXCR on the reads and lists one entry per CDR3 protein. Of 830,000 or so distinct CDR3 sequences in the sample, 30% to 35% were seen once. The sample here was cultured CD8+ T cells from PBMCs, taken from culture after CMV antigen stimulation. These receptors all stem from a human donor in good health (CMV status not recorded). Some clones in this sample may be carry-over from other donors' samples.

The chain links TRBV10-2 to TRBJ1-5, with D tentatively TRBD1 (5 bases). The CDR3 runs 15 residues. Looked up from germline, CDR1 is WSHSY and CDR2 is SAAADI. V gave up 5 bases and J gave up 1 base, with 12 bases separating them. CDR3 region: CASSTGTTSNQPQHF. In DNA, the CDR3 is TGCGCCAGCAGTACCGGGACGACAAGCAATCAGCCCCAGCATTTT.

The chain couples TRBV7-3 to TRBJ2-2; 12 bases are shared with TRBD2. In germline, CDR1 is SGHTA, CDR2 FQGTGA. After removal of 5 bases from V and 7 bases from J, the junction contained 5 bases not matched to a gene. The CDR3 is made up of 15 amino acids. The CDR3 protein is CASSPPTSGGGELFF. The CDR3 DNA reads TGTGCCAGCAGCCCTCCGACTAGCGGGGGCGGGGAGCTGTTTTTT.

The chain combines TRBV5-4 with TRBJ2-3; weak D call: TRBD1 (5 bases). In germline, CDR1 is SGHNT, CDR2 YYREEE (reference sequence). This CDR3 has 16 amino acids. Trimming removed 1 base from V and 2 bases from J, with 14 bases in between. CDR3 DNA: TGTGCCAGCAGCTTGTTAGGGGCCGCCTTCACAGATACGCAGTATTTT. It encodes CASSLLGAAFTDTQYF.

The sample holds a few counts of this clonotype. CDR3 residues: CASSLGLVEYNEQFF. For the CDR3, the DNA is TGTGCCAGCAGCTTAGGGCTAGTGGAGTACAATGAGCAGTTCTTC. This chain uses TRBV7-6 with TRBJ2-1, with unresolved D. The V gene's germline CDR1 is SGHVS and CDR2 FNYEAQ. Trimming cost V 1 base and J 4 bases, with 11 bases left between them. The CDR3 covers 15 residues.

This clonotype showed up just a few times. This sequence joins TRBV5-6 and TRBJ1-6; 7 positions match TRBD1. CDR1 and CDR2 from the germline V gene are SGHDT and YYEEEE. The CDR3 is made up of 15 amino acids. Trimming at V came to 4 bases and at J to 4 bases, leaving 5 bases not matched to a gene. The CDR3 region has the DNA TGTGCCAGCAGCCCCGGGACAGCTTATAATTCACCCCTCCACTTT. It translates to CASSPGTAYNSPLHF.

This chain uses TRBV10-3 with TRBJ1-2; D not resolved. The V end was cut by 8 bases, the J end by 2 bases, with 12 bases between. Germline CDR1 reads ENHRY; CDR2 reads SYGVKD. The CDR3 has 13 amino acids. The CDR3 sequence: CAILPALNYGYTF. CDR3 DNA sequence: TGTGCCATCCTCCCCGCGCTAAACTATGGCTACACCTTC.

This clonotype was seen only a few times. The rearrangement joins TRBV7-2 to TRBJ2-5, with no clear D. Germline loops: CDR1 SGHTA, CDR2 FQGNSA. V was clipped by 2 bases and J by 0 bases, with 4 bases between them. This CDR3 has 13 residues. The CDR3 region is CASSLSDQETQYF. CDR3 coding DNA: TGTGCCAGCAGCTTAAGTGACCAAGAGACCCAGTACTTC.

The V and J genes are TRBV28 and TRBJ1-2; D might be TRBD1 (5 bases). The CDR3 length is 15 residues. Trimming stripped 5 bases from V and 1 base from J, with 14 bases between. Germline-derived CDR1 and CDR2 are MDHEN and SYDVKM. In nucleotides, the CDR3 is TGTGCCAGCAGTCGCATCGGGACGGATAACTATGGCTACACCTTC. Translation: CASSRIGTDNYGYTF.

This chain connects TRBV5-5 to TRBJ2-2; no firm D call. The germline gives CDR1 SGHKS, CDR2 YYEKEE (reference sequence). This CDR3 is 13 amino acids long. V dropped 4 bases and J dropped 6 bases, with 10 bases sitting between them. CDR3 DNA sequence: TGTGCCAGCAGCCCGGGTTCTGCCGGGGAGCTGTTTTTT. It translates to CASSPGSAGELFF.

The chain combines TRBV19 with TRBJ1-2; the match to TRBD1 covers 7 bases. This CDR3 contains 15 residues. Unmatched junction bases numbered 10, after V lost 3 bases and J lost 6 bases. Germline values: CDR1 LNHDA, CDR2 SQIVND (reference sequence). CDR3: CASSIYYRGEDGYTF. The CDR3 DNA follows: TGTGCCAGTAGTATCTACTACAGGGGAGAGGATGGCTACACCTTC.

V usage is TRBV11-1 and J usage is TRBJ2-3; 10 nucleotides line up with TRBD2. The CDR3 sequence is 16 residues long. Per germline, CDR1 SGHAT and CDR2 FQDESV (reference sequence). V shed 4 bases, J shed 2 bases, and the junction held 6 bases outside the gene matches. The CDR3 reads CASSWIAGGNTDTQYF. The DNA for the CDR3 is TGTGCCAGCAGCTGGATAGCGGGGGGTAACACAGATACGCAGTATTTT.

This clonotype was detected only a few times. The V gene is TRBV27, the J gene TRBJ1-1; D is perhaps TRBD1 (5 bases). Deletions cut 6 bases from V and 4 bases from J, with 18 bases between. This CDR3 has 15 amino acids. The germline CDR1 and CDR2 sequences are MNHEY and SMNVEV (reference sequence). CDR3: CASSPRAGSVTEAFF. The CDR3 nucleotides are TGTGCCAGCAGCCCCAGGGCAGGGTCGGTCACTGAAGCTTTCTTT.

This clonotype was picked up a small number of times. The genes are TRBV20-1 and TRBJ2-1, with 13 bases fitting TRBD2. This CDR3 region has 14 residues. CDR1 is DFQATT and CDR2 is SNEGSKA in the germline V gene (reference sequence). V lost 3 bases to trimming and J lost 4 bases; unmatched junction nucleotides: 0. CDR3 in DNA: TGCAGTGCTAGGACTAGCGGGGGGTACAATGAGCAGTTCTTC. Translation gives CSARTSGGYNEQFF.

The chain uses TRBV6-2 or TRBV6-3 and TRBJ2-3; D not certain. Trimming took 0 bases from V and 2 from J, leaving 9 bases between them. The CDR3 is 15 amino acids. The V gene's germline CDR1 is MNHEY and CDR2 SVGEGT. The CDR3 loop is CASSYSQEITDTQYF. CDR3 bases: TGTGCCAGCAGTTACTCCCAGGAAATCACAGATACGCAGTATTTT.